What follows are 9 T cell receptor beta chains derived from one specimen sequenced in a study of spatial heterogeneity in lung cancer. Time point indicated: sample taken at primary tumor resection. Tumor, nontumor lung or frozen PBMC supplied whole RNA, sequenced without sorting. Using its own MiXCR run on the 5' RACE reads, TCRdb lists one record per CDR3 protein. The data show some 7,000 distinct CDR3 sequences, with roughly 21% seen just once and roughly 18% held by the top ten. Sequences were derived from PBMCs, sampled at surgery. These receptors originate from a female donor with early-stage non-small cell lung cancer.

This clonotype was counted ten times or more. The CDR3 loop is CSVGDGGTDTQYF. CDR3 coding DNA: TGCAGCGTTGGGGACGGAGGAACAGATACGCAGTATTTT. This sequence joins TRBV29-1 and TRBJ2-3, with D perhaps matching TRBD1 or TRBD2 (5 bases each). Germline V gives CDR1 SQVTM, CDR2 ANQGSEA. V was cut by 4 bases and J by 3 bases, with 11 bases left in between. The CDR3 sequence is 13 residues long.

In its sample, this clonotype is medium-sized (0.01 to 0.1%). The chain has TRBV5-4 and TRBJ2-5; 10 bases are a match to TRBD2. The CDR3 runs 16 residues. Trimming removed 7 bases from V and 5 bases from J; junction bases left unmatched: 14. The germline V gene encodes CDR1 SGHNT and CDR2 YYREEE (reference sequence). The CDR3 coding sequence is TGTGCCAGCCAACATAAGCGGGAGGGGAGTGGGGAGACCCAGTACTTC. It encodes CASQHKREGSGETQYF.

V is TRBV7-3 and J is TRBJ2-2; 7 nucleotides agree with TRBD1. The CDR3 spans 15 residues. Germline CDR1 reads SGHTA; CDR2 reads FQGTGA. Losses at the gene ends were 5 bases for V and 4 bases for J; bases not matched to a gene: 7. CDR3 in amino acids: CASSKYRGTTGELFF. CDR3 in DNA: TGTGCCAGCAGCAAATACAGGGGAACCACCGGGGAGCTGTTTTTT.

In its sample, this clonotype was seen many times. This chain uses TRBV6-6 with TRBJ2-7; D ambiguous. This CDR3 contains 13 residues. The germline V gene encodes CDR1 MNHNY and CDR2 SVGAGI (reference sequence). Deletions cut 7 bases from V and 0 bases from J, with 10 bases between. The CDR3 DNA is TGTGCCAGCAAAAGGGTGGACTCCTACGAGCAGTACGTC. Its translation: CASKRVDSYEQYV.

In its sample, this clonotype is medium-sized (0.01 to 0.1%). The chain combines TRBV15 with TRBJ1-1; possibly TRBD1 for D (5 bases). From germline, CDR1 is LNHNV and CDR2 YYDKDF (reference sequence). This CDR3 has 13 amino acids. The ends were cut back, 0 bases at V and 6 bases at J, with 8 bases in the middle. CDR3 DNA: TGTGCCACCAGCAGAGATCGAGGGGCTGAAGCTTTCTTT. Its translation is CATSRDRGAEAFF.

By share, this clonotype ranks as medium-sized (0.01 to 0.1%). V usage is TRBV14 and J usage is TRBJ2-5; possible D gene TRBD2, 6 bases. Germline CDR1 reads SGHDN; CDR2 reads FVKESK. The V end lost 4 bases, the J end lost 5 bases, and 14 bases lay between the germline ends. There are 14 residues in the CDR3. The CDR3 region has the DNA TGTGCCAGCAGCCCCTTGGAGGGAGAGGAGACCCAGTACTTC. Translation gives CASSPLEGEETQYF.

In its sample, this clonotype was seen many times. This sequence joins TRBV19 and TRBJ2-2; no clear D gene. The CDR3 has 14 amino acids. CDR1 and CDR2 (germline): LNHDA, SQIVND (reference sequence). Trimming took 3 bases from V and 1 from J, leaving 6 bases between them. This CDR3 is CASSISQNTGELFF. The CDR3 nucleotides are TGTGCCAGTAGTATCTCGCAGAACACCGGGGAGCTGTTTTTT.

This chain joins TRBV11-3 and TRBJ1-1; unclear D gene. This CDR3 has 13 amino acids. Per the germline V gene, CDR1 is SGHNT and CDR2 is YENEEA. Trimming cost V 5 bases and J 2 bases, with 9 bases left between them. The CDR3 reads CASSNPRNTEAFF. CDR3 nucleotides: TGTGCCAGCAGCAACCCGAGAAACACTGAAGCTTTCTTT.

This clonotype is labeled as medium-sized. The chain combines TRBV27 with TRBJ1-1, with a weak D call TRBD1 (6 bases). V was trimmed by 6 bases and J by 10 bases, leaving 18 bases between them. In germline, CDR1 is MNHEY, CDR2 SMNVEV (reference sequence). The CDR3 loop spans 13 amino acids. CDR3 sequence reads: CASRAAGGGRAFF. CDR3 coding DNA: TGTGCCAGCAGGGCCGCGGGAGGGGGGAGAGCTTTCTTT.